Reported below is one T cell receptor (beta chain). Original processing methods: Amplification of reference gene primers provided the estimated nucleated cell counts. Data came from immunoSEQ multiplex PCR; TCRdb stores just in-frame clones and leaves some out. V, J and clone size are those of that table, while D and trimming were read from the DNA. The sample has over 200,000 clones; 90% are singletons. This sample stems from a study of blood T cell repertoires in COVID-19. After removal of 4 bases from V and 1 base from J, the junction contained 4 bases not matched to a gene. The CDR3 extends over 14 amino acids. Germline V gene lookup returns CDR1 SGHNT and CDR2 YYREEE (reference sequence). Those enrolled in Seattle joined during active infection and were followed longitudinally afterward.

The chain is built from TRBV5-4 and TRBJ1-1, with 7 bases fitting TRBD1. The sample consisted of peripheral blood. The sequence was obtained from a man younger than 40 with COVID-19, enrolled during active disease. The CDR3 region has the DNA TGTGCCAGCAGCCCGAGGACAGGGAACACTGAAGCTTTCTTT. Translation: CASSPRTGNTEAFF.